The clone carrying this T cell receptor beta chain has ten or more counts. No antigen is known for it. These data belong to a study of CD8 T cells in ankylosing spondylitis. The study, taken as a whole, reports: Past research had described some motif variants in reactive arthritis synovial fluid and blood. Ankylosing spondylitis blood seemed to carry a telltale TCR beta motif made of eight highly homologous variants.

TCRdb recomputed calls from the 5' RACE reads with MiXCR, one row per CDR3 protein. The data show around 890,000 distinct CDR3 sequences, 10% to 15% seen once. CDR3 length: 14 residues. Germline loops: CDR1 SGHTA, CDR2 FQGNSA. Trimming shortened V by 1 base and J by 1 base, and 8 bases separated the two germline ends. The chain carries TRBV7-2 and TRBJ2-7, with TRBD1 as a possible D gene (5 bases). Sequencing was performed on blood, either unsorted or a sorted T cell fraction (not recorded which). The sequence came from a male donor with ankylosing spondylitis. This chain's CDR3 is CASSLVRGSYEQYF. CDR3 nucleotide sequence: TGTGCCAGCAGCTTAGTTAGGGGATCCTACGAGCAGTACTTC.